Each of the 21 T cell receptor beta chains below was sequenced from the same sample in a study of Ad26.COV2.S vaccination and SARS-CoV-2 variants. Clones were sequenced by immunoSEQ multiplex PCR, and TCRdb holds only the in-frame ones, with some missing. The sample lists 300,000 to 400,000 clones, around 85% seen once, with approximately 2% in the top ten. Regarding treatment: some 20 received Ad26.COV2.S at low or high dose, single or two shots; 5 received placebo; per-sample allocation not given. The investigators took samples on day 63 after the first vaccine or placebo injection. The specimen was peripheral blood, collected in a trial of Ad26.COV2.S vaccine versus placebo. The source is a person between 18 and 59 years old who received the Ad26.COV2.S COVID-19 vaccine or a placebo.

The genes are TRBV10-3 and TRBJ2-1; TRBD1 agrees at 7 bases. Germline V gene data show CDR1 as ENHRY and CDR2 as SYGVKD. The CDR3 consists of 13 residues. After removal of 6 bases from V and 4 bases from J, the junction contained 3 bases not matched to a gene. The CDR3 region is CAIRGTEYNEQFF. The CDR3, as DNA: TGTGCCATCAGGGGGACAGAGTACAATGAGCAGTTCTTC.

The chain links TRBV5-4 to TRBJ2-7; TRBD1 might be the D (6 bases). Per germline, CDR1 SGHNT and CDR2 YYREEE (reference sequence). CDR3 length: 13 amino acids. Trimming removed 0 bases at V and 4 bases at J, with 8 bases between. In DNA, the CDR3 is TGTGCCAGCAGCTTGGCAGGGGAATACGAGCAGTACTTC. Translated: CASSLAGEYEQYF.

This rearrangement joins TRBV28 to TRBJ2-7; 9 bases map to TRBD1. This CDR3 has 20 residues. The V and J ends lost 6 bases and 0 bases, in that order; junction bases with no gene match: 21. The germline CDR1 and CDR2 sequences are MDHEN and SYDVKM. This chain's CDR3 is CASSAAPGTGYRRRSYEQYF. CDR3 DNA: TGTGCCAGCAGCGCCGCCCCCGGGACAGGGTACCGACGGCGCTCCTACGAGCAGTACTTC.

Only one count was recorded for this clone. The rearrangement links TRBV7-9 to TRBJ2-5, with TRBD1 matching 12 bases. J gave up 4 bases and V 6 bases, and 15 bases lay outside the gene matches. CDR3 length equals 18 residues. Germline V gene data show CDR1 as SEHNR and CDR2 as FQNEAQ (reference sequence). The CDR3 region has the DNA TGTGCCAGCAGTTACCCCCATCCCCGGGACAGGGGGCGAGAGACCCAGTACTTC. This codes for CASSYPHPRDRGRETQYF.

CDR3 sequence reads: CASSELGGTEAFF. The CDR3 DNA reads as TGTGCCAGCAGTGAACTGGGGGGGACTGAAGCTTTCTTT. This rearrangement joins TRBV25-1 to TRBJ1-1, with D tentatively TRBD1 (5 bases). V lost 2 bases to trimming and J lost 5 bases, with 9 bases between them. The CDR3 contains 13 residues. Germline-derived CDR1 and CDR2 are MGHDK and SYGVNS. The variable domain in full, completed from reference TRBV25-1 and TRBJ1-1, reads EADIYQTPRYLVIGTGKKITLECSQTMGHDKMYWYQQDPGMELHLIHYSYGVNSTEKGDLSSESTVSRIRTEHFPLTLESARPSHTSQYLCASSELGGTEAFFGQGTRLTVV.

This clone is a singleton in its sample. The chain is built from TRBV14 and TRBJ2-1; TRBD1 matches 10 bases. From germline, CDR1 is SGHDN and CDR2 FVKESK. V lost 2 bases to trimming and J lost 12 bases; unmatched junction nucleotides: 4. The CDR3 sequence is 13 residues long. CDR3 sequence reads: CASSQIGQGGQFF. CDR3 in DNA: TGTGCCAGCAGCCAAATAGGACAGGGGGGGCAGTTCTTC.

V and J are TRBV7-3 and TRBJ1-2; D unclear. Trimming pared 5 bases from V and 8 bases from J, leaving 15 bases between. CDR1 and CDR2 from the germline V gene are SGHTA and FQGTGA. There are 13 residues in the CDR3. The CDR3 sequence is CASSAALGGGYTF. The CDR3 nucleotides read TGTGCCAGCAGCGCCGCCCTGGGAGGAGGCTACACCTTC.

The genes are TRBV29-1 and TRBJ1-2; D remains ambiguous. Trimming took 1 base from V and 8 from J, leaving 5 bases between them. This CDR3 contains 10 residues. CDR1 SQVTM and CDR2 ANQGSEA come from the germline V gene. The DNA for the CDR3 is TGCAGCGTTGAAGTGGGGGGCTACACCTTC. Amino acids: CSVEVGGYTF.

This sequence joins TRBV19 and TRBJ1-5; possibly TRBD1 for D (5 bases). Germline loops: CDR1 LNHDA, CDR2 SQIVND (reference sequence). V was cut by 3 bases and J by 7 bases, with 10 bases left in between. The CDR3 has 13 amino acids. The CDR3 region is CASSIRAGQPQHF. CDR3 nucleotide sequence: TGTGCCAGTAGTATCAGGGCAGGGCAGCCCCAGCATTTT. Combining the CDR3 with reference TRBV19 and TRBJ1-5 gives the whole variable domain DGGITQSPKYLFRKEGQNVTLSCEQNLNHDAMYWYRQDPGQGLRLIYYSQIVNDFQKGDIAEGYSVSREKKESFPLTVTSAQKNPTAFYLCASSIRAGQPQHFGDGTRLSIL.

The V call is TRBV6-4, the J call TRBJ1-6, with unresolved D. The CDR3 contains 14 residues. CDR1 is MRHNA and CDR2 is SNTAGT in the germline V gene. Trimming removed 11 bases at V and 10 bases at J, with 21 bases between. The CDR3 spells CAGYTDPWRSPLHF. Written as DNA, the CDR3 is TGTGCCGGTTATACAGATCCCTGGCGCTCACCCCTCCACTTT.

As for this clone: Other DNA sequences in the same sample also yield this CDR3. The chain uses TRBV9 and TRBJ1-1; D is undetermined. V was trimmed by 4 bases and J by 3 bases, leaving 7 bases between them. Germline CDR1 and CDR2: SGDLS and YYNGEE. The CDR3 totals 12 residues. CDR3 residues: CASSPRDTEAFF. The CDR3, as DNA: TGTGCCAGCAGCCCAAGGGACACTGAAGCTTTCTTT.

The CDR3 DNA sequence: TGTGCCAGCAGCCCAGTAGGGGGCGCGGGGACCCAGTACTTC. This translates into CASSPVGGAGTQYF. The V gene is TRBV11-2, the J gene TRBJ2-5; 7 positions agree with TRBD1. There are 14 residues in the CDR3. V shed 5 bases and J 7 bases; nucleotides not matched to a gene: 10. Germline-derived CDR1 and CDR2 are SGHAT and FQNNGV.

The V call is TRBV3-1 (or the pseudogene TRBV3-2), the J call TRBJ2-3; either TRBD1 or TRBD2 may supply D (6 bases each). This CDR3 is 15 amino acids long. The ends were cut back, 1 base at V and 3 bases at J, with 11 bases in the middle. Germline values: CDR1 LGHDT, CDR2 YNNKEL (reference sequence). CDR3 loop: CASSQAGGGTDTQYF. As DNA, the CDR3 is TGTGCCAGCAGCCAAGCCGGGGGCGGAACAGATACGCAGTATTTT.

This clone was recorded only once. The chain couples TRBV11-3 to TRBJ2-2; D is uncertain. The germline CDR1 and CDR2 sequences are SGHNT and YENEEA. The CDR3 extends over 17 amino acids. The V end lost 0 bases, the J end lost 0 bases, and 11 bases lay between the germline ends. This CDR3 reads CASSLESGFTNTGELFF. For the CDR3, the DNA is TGTGCCAGCAGCTTAGAGTCAGGTTTCACGAACACCGGGGAGCTGTTTTTT.

The V call is TRBV7-2, the J call TRBJ2-7, with a tentative D call TRBD2 (6 bases). This CDR3 spans 16 amino acids. Trimming took 5 bases from V and 2 from J, leaving 19 bases between them. Germline CDR1 and CDR2: SGHTA and FQGNSA. CDR3 amino acids: CASSRGSGLATYEQYF. DNA of the CDR3: TGTGCCAGCAGCAGAGGGTCGGGCCTAGCGACCTACGAGCAGTACTTC.

This clone was counted once. V and J are TRBV19 and TRBJ2-3; the D is unclear. Germline loops: CDR1 LNHDA, CDR2 SQIVND (reference sequence). Trimming cost V 10 bases and J 1 base, with 9 bases left between them. This CDR3 region has 12 residues. The CDR3 loop reads CATSSGTDTQYF. The CDR3 DNA reads TGTGCCACTTCTTCTGGCACAGATACGCAGTATTTT.

The V call is TRBV11-2, the J call TRBJ2-1; D might be TRBD1 or TRBD2, each matching 5 bases. CDR3 length: 14 amino acids. V was shortened by 5 bases and J by 4 bases, with 12 bases between the two germline ends. The germline gives CDR1 SGHAT, CDR2 FQNNGV. CDR3 residues: CASSPRDQYNEQFF. The CDR3 DNA reads TGTGCCAGCAGCCCCCGGGACCAGTACAATGAGCAGTTCTTC.

The chain is built from TRBV11-3 and TRBJ2-2; 10 positions agree with TRBD2. V shed 4 bases and J 8 bases; nucleotides not matched to a gene: 10. The CDR3 has 16 residues. Germline-derived CDR1 and CDR2 are SGHNT and YENEEA. CDR3: CASSSRSGGALGELFF. The CDR3 DNA sequence: TGTGCCAGCAGCTCAAGGAGCGGGGGGGCATTGGGGGAGCTGTTTTTT.

This clone was seen ten or more times. This chain uses TRBV3-1 (or the pseudogene TRBV3-2) with TRBJ1-6; 8 bases agree with TRBD1. CDR1 is LGHDT, CDR2 YNNKEL, per germline (reference sequence). CDR3 length equals 15 residues. The ends lost 4 bases at V and 9 bases at J; junction bases unmatched: 8. In nucleotides, the CDR3 is TGTGCCAGCAGCCGGGGACAGGCCACTCGTTCACCCCTCCACTTT. Translation: CASSRGQATRSPLHF.

V is TRBV6-4 and J is TRBJ2-7; TRBD1 agrees at 7 bases. The CDR3 loop spans 14 amino acids. Trimming removed 8 bases from V and 1 base from J; junction bases left unmatched: 8. CDR1 is MRHNA, CDR2 SNTAGT, per germline. DNA of the CDR3: TGTGCCAGCTGGGAGACAGGGAGTTCCTACGAGCAGTACTTC. Its translation: CASWETGSSYEQYF.

The chain combines TRBV3-1 (or the pseudogene TRBV3-2) with TRBJ2-7; no definite D call. This CDR3 is 14 amino acids long. Trimming left V 0 bases short and J 0 bases short, with 6 bases between. Looked up from germline, CDR1 is LGHDT and CDR2 is YNNKEL (reference sequence). The CDR3 DNA is TGTGCCAGCAGCCAAGATCTGAACTCCTACGAGCAGTACTTC. This sequence encodes CASSQDLNSYEQYF.